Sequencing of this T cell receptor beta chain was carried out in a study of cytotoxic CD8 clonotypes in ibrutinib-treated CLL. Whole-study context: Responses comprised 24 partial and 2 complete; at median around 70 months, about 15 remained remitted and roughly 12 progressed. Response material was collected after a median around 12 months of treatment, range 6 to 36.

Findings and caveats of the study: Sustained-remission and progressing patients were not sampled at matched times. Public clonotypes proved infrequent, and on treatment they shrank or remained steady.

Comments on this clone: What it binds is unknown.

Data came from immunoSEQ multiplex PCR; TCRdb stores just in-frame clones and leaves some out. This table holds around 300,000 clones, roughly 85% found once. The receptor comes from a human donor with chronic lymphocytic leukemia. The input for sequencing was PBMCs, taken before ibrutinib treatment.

CDR3 protein: CASSVLDQETQYF. The DNA for the CDR3 is TGTGCCAGCAGCGTCCTAGATCAAGAGACCCAGTACTTC. The chain couples TRBV9 to TRBJ2-5; D is unclear. The CDR3 runs 13 residues. V gave up 2 bases and J gave up 2 bases, with 7 bases separating them. The germline gives CDR1 SGDLS, CDR2 YYNGEE.